This T cell receptor beta chain was recorded in a study of CXCR3-negative and CXCR3-positive naive CD8 T cells. The libraries of TRB cDNA were prepared using 5' RACE with UMI labels. With the 5' RACE reads reprocessed, TCRdb shows one record per CDR3 protein and no DNA. This table holds 130,000 to 150,000 distinct CDR3 sequences. Germline loops: CDR1 SEHNR, CDR2 FQNEAQ (reference sequence). The CDR3 spans 15 residues. Study-wide findings and caveats: CXCR3-positive naive cells had more hydrophobic TRB CDR3s than CXCR3-negative naive cells. Similar TRBV-TRBJ usage was seen in naive cells (both CXCR3-negative and CXCR3-positive), but memory cells differed.

Concerning this clonotype: The antigen is undetermined.

The J gene is TRBJ2-7, the V gene TRBV7-9; TCRdb's D call of TRBD1 is untestable without DNA. The sequencing input was naive CXCR3+ CD8+ T cells from blood. Subset of the sample: CD45RO-CCR7+CD27+CD95- naive CD8+ T cells expressing CXCR3 (TNR3+). This clonotype originated in a human donor in good health. Some clones in this sample may be carry-over from other donors' samples. CDR3 region: CASSPGQGASYEQYF.